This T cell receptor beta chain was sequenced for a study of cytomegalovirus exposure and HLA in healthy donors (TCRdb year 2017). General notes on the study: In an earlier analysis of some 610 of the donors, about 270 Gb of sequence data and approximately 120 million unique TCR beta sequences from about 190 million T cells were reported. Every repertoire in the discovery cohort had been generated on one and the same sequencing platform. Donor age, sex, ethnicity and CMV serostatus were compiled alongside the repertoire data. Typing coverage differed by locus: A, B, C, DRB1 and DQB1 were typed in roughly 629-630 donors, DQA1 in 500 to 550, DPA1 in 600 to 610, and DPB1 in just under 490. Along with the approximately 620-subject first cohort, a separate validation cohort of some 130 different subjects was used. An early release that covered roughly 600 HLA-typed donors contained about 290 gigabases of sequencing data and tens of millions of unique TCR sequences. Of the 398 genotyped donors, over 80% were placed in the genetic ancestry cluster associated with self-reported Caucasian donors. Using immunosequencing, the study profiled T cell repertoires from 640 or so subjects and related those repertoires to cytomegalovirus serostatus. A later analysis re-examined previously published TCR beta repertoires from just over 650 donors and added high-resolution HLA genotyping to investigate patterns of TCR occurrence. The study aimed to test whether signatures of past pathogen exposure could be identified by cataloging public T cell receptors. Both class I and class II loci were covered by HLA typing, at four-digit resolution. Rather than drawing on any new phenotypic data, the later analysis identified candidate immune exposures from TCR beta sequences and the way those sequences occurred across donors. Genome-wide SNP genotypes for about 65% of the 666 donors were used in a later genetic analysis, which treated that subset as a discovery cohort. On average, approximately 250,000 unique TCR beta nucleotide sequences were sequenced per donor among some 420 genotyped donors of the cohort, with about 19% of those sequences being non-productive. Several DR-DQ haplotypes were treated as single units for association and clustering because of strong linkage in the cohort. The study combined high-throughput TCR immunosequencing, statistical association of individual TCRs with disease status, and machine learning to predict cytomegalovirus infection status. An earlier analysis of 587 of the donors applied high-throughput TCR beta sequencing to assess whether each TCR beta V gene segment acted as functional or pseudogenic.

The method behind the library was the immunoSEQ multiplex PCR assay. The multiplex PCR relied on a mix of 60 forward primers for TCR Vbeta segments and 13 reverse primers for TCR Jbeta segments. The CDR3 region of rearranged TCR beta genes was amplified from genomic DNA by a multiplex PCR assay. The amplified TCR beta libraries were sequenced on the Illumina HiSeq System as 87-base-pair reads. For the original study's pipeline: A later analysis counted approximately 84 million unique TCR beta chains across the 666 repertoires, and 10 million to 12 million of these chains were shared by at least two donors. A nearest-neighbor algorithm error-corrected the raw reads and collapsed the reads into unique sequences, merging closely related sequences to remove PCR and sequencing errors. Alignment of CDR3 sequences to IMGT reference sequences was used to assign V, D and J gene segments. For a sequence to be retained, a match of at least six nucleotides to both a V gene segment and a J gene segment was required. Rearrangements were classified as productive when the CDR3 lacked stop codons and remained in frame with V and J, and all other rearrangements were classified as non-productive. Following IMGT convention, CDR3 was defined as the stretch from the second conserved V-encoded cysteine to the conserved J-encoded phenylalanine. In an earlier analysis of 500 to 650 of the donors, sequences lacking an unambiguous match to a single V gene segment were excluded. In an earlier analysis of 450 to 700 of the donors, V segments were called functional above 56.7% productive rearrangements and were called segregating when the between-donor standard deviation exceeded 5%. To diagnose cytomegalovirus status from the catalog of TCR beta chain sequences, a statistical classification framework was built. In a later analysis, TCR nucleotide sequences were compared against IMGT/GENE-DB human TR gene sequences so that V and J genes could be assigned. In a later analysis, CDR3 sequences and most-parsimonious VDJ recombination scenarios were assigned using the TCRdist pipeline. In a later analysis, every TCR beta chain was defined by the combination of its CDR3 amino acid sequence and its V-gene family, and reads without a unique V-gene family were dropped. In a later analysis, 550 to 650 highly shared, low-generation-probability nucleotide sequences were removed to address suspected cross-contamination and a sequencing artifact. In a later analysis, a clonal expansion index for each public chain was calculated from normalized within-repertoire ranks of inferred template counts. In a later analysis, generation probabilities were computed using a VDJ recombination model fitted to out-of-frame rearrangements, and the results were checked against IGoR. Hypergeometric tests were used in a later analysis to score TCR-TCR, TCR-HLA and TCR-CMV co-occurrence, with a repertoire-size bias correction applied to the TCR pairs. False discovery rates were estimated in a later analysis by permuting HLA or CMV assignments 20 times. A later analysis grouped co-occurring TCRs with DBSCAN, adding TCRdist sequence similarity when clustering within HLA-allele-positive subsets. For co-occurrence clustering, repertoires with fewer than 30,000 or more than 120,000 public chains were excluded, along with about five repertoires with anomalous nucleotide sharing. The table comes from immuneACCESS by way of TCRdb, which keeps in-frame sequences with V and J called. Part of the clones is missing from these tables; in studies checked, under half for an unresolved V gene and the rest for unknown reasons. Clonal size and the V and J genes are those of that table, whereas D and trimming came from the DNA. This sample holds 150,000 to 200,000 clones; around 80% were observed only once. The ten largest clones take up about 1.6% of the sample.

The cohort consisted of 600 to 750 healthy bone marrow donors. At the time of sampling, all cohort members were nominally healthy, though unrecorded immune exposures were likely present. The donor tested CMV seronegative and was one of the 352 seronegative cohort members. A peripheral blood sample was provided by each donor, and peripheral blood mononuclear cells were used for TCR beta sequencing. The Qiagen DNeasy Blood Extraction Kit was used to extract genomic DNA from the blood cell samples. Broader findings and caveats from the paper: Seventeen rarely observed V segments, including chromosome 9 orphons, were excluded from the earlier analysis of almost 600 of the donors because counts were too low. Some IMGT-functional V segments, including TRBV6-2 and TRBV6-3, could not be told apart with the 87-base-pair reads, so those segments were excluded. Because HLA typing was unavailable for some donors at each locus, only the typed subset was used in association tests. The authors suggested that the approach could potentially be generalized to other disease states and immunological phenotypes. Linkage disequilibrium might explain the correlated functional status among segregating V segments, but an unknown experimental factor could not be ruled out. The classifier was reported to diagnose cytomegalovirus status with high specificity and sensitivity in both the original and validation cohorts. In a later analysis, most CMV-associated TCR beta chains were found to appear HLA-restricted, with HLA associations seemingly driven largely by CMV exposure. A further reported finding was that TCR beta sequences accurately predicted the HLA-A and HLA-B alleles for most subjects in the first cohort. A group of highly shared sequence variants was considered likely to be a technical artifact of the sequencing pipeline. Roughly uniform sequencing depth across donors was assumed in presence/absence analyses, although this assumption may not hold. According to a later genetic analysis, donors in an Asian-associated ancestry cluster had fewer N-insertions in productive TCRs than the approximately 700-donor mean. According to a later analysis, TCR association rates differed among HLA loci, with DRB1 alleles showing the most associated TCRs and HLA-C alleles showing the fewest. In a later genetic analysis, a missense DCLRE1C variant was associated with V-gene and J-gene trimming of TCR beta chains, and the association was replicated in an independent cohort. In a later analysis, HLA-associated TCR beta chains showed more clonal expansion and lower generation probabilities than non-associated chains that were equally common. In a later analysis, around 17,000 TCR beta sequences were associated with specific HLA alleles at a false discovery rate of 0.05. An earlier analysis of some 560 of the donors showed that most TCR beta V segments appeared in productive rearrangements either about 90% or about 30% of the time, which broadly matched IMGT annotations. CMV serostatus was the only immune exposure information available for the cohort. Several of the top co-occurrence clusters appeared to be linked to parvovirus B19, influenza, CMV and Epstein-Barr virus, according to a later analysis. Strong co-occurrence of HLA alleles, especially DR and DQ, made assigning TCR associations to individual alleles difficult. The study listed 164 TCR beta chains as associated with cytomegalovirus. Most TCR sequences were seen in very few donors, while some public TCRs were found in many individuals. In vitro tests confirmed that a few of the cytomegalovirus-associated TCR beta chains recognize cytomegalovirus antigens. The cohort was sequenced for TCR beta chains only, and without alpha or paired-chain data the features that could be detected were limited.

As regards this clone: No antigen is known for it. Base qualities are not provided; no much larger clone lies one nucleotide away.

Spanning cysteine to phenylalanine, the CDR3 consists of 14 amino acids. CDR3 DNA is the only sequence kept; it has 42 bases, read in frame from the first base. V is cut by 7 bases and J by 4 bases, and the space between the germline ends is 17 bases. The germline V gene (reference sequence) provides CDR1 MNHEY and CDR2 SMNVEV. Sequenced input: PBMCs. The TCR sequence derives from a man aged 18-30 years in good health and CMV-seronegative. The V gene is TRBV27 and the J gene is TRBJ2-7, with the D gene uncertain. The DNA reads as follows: TGTGCCAGCACCTGGAGAGAATATTCTTACGAGCAGTACTTC. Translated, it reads CASTWREYSYEQYF.